This T cell receptor (beta chain) was observed in a study of Tregs in tolerant kidney transplant recipients (dated by TCRdb to between 2018 and 2021). Concerning the study at large: Related donors were used in the transplants with nonmyeloablative bone marrow transplantation, and mixed chimerism was transient in the human trials. The study used TCRbeta sequencing to identify donor-specific regulatory T cells before combined kidney and bone marrow transplantation, then tracked those cells after transplant. Overall results and qualifications from the work: Biological reproducibility was not directly assessed, although technical replication error appeared to be minimal. For some patients the PCR primers changed over time, which made it impossible to compare the samples from those patients at the nucleotide level. Donor-specific Treg expansion was found to exceed global Treg expansion in tolerant patients, suggesting antigen-driven rather than nonspecific expansion. Expanding Tregs with activated donor B cells appeared to identify the most biologically relevant and donor-specific TCRbeta repertoire. The study was limited by small patient numbers, and the findings need validation in larger populations and under other immunosuppression protocols.

For TCRbeta CDR3 sequencing, genomic DNA from the sorted cells was extracted using the QIAGEN DNeasy Blood and Tissue Kit. Through immunoSEQ, high-throughput TCRbeta CDR3 sequencing was done commercially, including PCR amplification with internal controls and bias correction. As for how the authors treated the data: Unique productive TCRbeta sequences were defined by CDR3 nucleotide sequence when primers matched and otherwise by CDR3 amino acid sequence together with Vbeta and Jbeta genes. As a correction for sorting error, sequences shared between sorted populations at a frequency ratio of 2:1 or less were discarded, and the remaining shared sequences were assigned to the higher population. A sequence counted as donor-reactive if, in CFSE-low cells, the sequence had a frequency of at least 0.01% and was expanded at least 5-fold compared with unstimulated cells. Repertoire divergence was quantified by Jensen-Shannon divergence using the top 100 TCRbeta sequences ranked by frequency. When a sample had multiple sequencing runs, each run was corrected for sorting error separately and the runs were then pooled. TCRdb holds this immuneACCESS table with in-frame rearrangements only. Some clones are missing; in checked studies, unresolved V genes explain under half, and the rest has no known cause. Clone size and V and J calls were adopted from that table, with D and trimming inferred from the DNA. Within this sample are fewer than 100,000 clones, with over 85% of them counted one time only. The ten largest clones take up 0.35% to 0.55% of the sample.

With regard to this clone: Which antigen it targets is not known. Per-nucleotide qualities are absent, and no much larger clonotype sits a single base away.

The intended sense of this specimen's time point label: blood sample drawn before combined kidney and bone marrow transplant. Unstimulated Tregs (CD4+CD25+CD127-), CD4+ non-Tregs (CD4+CD25-), CD4 and CD8 cells were FACS-sorted from thawed PBMCs. Patients were 4 combined kidney and bone marrow transplant recipients from the ITN036ST trial, and only these trial subjects had samples available. Healthy control blood was processed to PBMCs by Ficoll density gradient and cryopreserved, and patient PBMCs were collected before and after transplant. Sequenced material: CD4+ T cells from blood, taken before the transplant. The TCR sequence derives from a human donor who received a combined kidney and bone marrow transplant.

The DNA is as follows: TGCGCCAGCAGCTTGGCCTCAGGCCATATAGGTGGCTACACCTTC. This sequence encodes CASSLASGHIGGYTF. This chain is built from TRBV5-1 and TRBJ1-2; the D gene is unclear. Measured from the cysteine to the phenylalanine, the CDR3 is 15 residues long. Just CDR3 DNA is preserved here, 45 bases in frame from base 1. As encoded in the germline V gene, CDR1 is SGHRS while CDR2 is YFSETQ. V loses 0 bases, J loses 7 bases, and the germline ends lie 16 bases apart.